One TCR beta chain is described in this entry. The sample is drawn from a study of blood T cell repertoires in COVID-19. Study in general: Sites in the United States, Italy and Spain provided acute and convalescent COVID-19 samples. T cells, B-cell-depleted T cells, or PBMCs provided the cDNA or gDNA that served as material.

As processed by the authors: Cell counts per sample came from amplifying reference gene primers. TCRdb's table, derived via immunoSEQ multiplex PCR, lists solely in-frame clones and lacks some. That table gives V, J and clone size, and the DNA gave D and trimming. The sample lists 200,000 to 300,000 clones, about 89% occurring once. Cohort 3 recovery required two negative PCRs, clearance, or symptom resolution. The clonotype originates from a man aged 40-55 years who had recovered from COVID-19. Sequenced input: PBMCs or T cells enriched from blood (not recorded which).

CDR3 nucleotide sequence: TGCGCCAGCAGCTCCCCTGACAGGACTTATGGCTACACCTTC. It encodes CASSSPDRTYGYTF. The chain carries TRBV5-1 and TRBJ1-2, with a possible D match to TRBD1 (6 bases). Trimming shortened V by 3 bases and J by 5 bases, and 14 bases separated the two germline ends. This CDR3 is built from 14 residues. Per the germline V gene, CDR1 is SGHRS and CDR2 is YFSETQ. The entire variable domain, with the rest obtained from reference TRBV5-1 and TRBJ1-2, is as follows: KAGVTQTPRYLIKTRGQQVTLSCSPISGHRSVSWYQQTPGQGLQFLFEYFSETQRNKGNFPGRFSGRQFSNSRSEMNVSTLELGDSALYLCASSSPDRTYGYTFGSGTRLTVV.